The clone carrying this T cell receptor beta chain came up once. The data are from a study of Ad26.COV2.S vaccination and SARS-CoV-2 variants. As for treatment: about 20 received Ad26.COV2.S at low or high dose, single or two shots; 5 received placebo; per-sample allocation not given. Samples came from day 63 after the first vaccine or placebo injection. CDR1 is SGHKS and CDR2 is YYEKEE in the germline V gene (reference sequence). Germline trimming cut 4 bases from V and 1 base from J; bases unmatched to any gene: 8. CDR3 length: 15 residues. The repertoire was sequenced with immunoSEQ multiplex PCR; TCRdb's copy has only in-frame clones and lacks some. The table records 300,000 to 400,000 clones, around four fifths of them present only once.

The starting material was peripheral blood, obtained in a trial of Ad26.COV2.S vaccine versus placebo. The chain uses TRBV5-5 and TRBJ2-7; 7 bases match TRBD1. The clonotype was recovered from a person aged 18-60 years who received the Ad26.COV2.S COVID-19 vaccine or a placebo. CDR3 sequence reads: CASSAHRGRSYEQYF. The CDR3, as DNA: TGTGCCAGCAGCGCTCACAGGGGCCGGTCCTACGAGCAGTACTTC.